The 4 T cell receptor beta chains below were found in one sample sequenced in a study of T cell clonality in common variable immunodeficiency. Study findings and constraints: In common variable immunodeficiency, TCR beta chains reportedly carried fewer deletions and N-nucleotide insertions.

Only in-frame clones appear in the TCRdb table, and some are missing; sequencing was by immunoSEQ multiplex PCR. Singletons are absent from the sample, which has 20,000 to 30,000 clones. These TCRs' antigens remain unknown. The source material was peripheral blood mononuclear cells. The receptors were gathered from a human donor with common variable immunodeficiency.

Comment on this clone: The sequenced fragment ends 3 residues before the CDR3 boundary, so the rest is inferred from the germline J gene. The chain uses TRBV5-5 and TRBJ2-7, with a weak D call TRBD1 (5 bases). CDR1 and CDR2 from the germline V gene are SGHKS and YYEKEE (reference sequence). This CDR3 is built from 14 residues. The V end lost 0 bases, the J end lost 1 base, and 8 bases lay between the germline ends. CDR3 DNA (partial): TGTGCCAGCAGCTTGGAGGGGTTTTCCTACGAG. Residues: CASSLEGFSYE. The whole CDR3 is CASSLEGFSYEQYF.

This clone was seen a few times. The DNA ends 3 residues before the CDR3 does, and the rest of the CDR3 is filled in from the germline J gene. The chain uses TRBV18 and TRBJ1-2, with a tentative D call TRBD1 (5 bases). The germline gives CDR1 KGHSH, CDR2 LQKENI. The CDR3 has 15 residues. Here the CDR3 reads CASSPPVGGNDGYTF. The covered CDR3 bases are TGTGCCAGCTCACCACCGGTGGGGGGTAATGACGGC.

This clone has more than one count but fewer than ten. The read ends 3 residues before the CDR3 terminus; that terminus is restored from the germline J gene. V gene TRBV19 combines with J gene TRBJ2-7; 12 bases match TRBD2. Germline V gene sequence: CDR1 LNHDA, CDR2 SQIVND (reference sequence). CDR3 length: 16 amino acids. J gave up 4 bases and V 2 bases, and 6 bases lay outside the gene matches. Partial CDR3 DNA: TGTGCCAGTAGTATATGGACTAGCGGGGCAGTATACGAG. Protein: CASSIWTSGAVYE. The complete CDR3 protein is CASSIWTSGAVYEQYF.

This clone was counted only a few times. This CDR3 is CASSNQGRGTEAFF. CDR3 bases read: TGTGCCAGTAGTAACCAGGGGCGAGGCACTGAA. The rearrangement links TRBV19 to TRBJ1-1; weak D call: TRBD1 (6 bases). The CDR3 is cut off 3 residues early in the read; its end comes from the germline J gene. V gave up 4 bases and J gave up 4 bases, with 13 bases separating them. The CDR3 contains 14 residues. Germline loops: CDR1 LNHDA, CDR2 SQIVND (reference sequence).